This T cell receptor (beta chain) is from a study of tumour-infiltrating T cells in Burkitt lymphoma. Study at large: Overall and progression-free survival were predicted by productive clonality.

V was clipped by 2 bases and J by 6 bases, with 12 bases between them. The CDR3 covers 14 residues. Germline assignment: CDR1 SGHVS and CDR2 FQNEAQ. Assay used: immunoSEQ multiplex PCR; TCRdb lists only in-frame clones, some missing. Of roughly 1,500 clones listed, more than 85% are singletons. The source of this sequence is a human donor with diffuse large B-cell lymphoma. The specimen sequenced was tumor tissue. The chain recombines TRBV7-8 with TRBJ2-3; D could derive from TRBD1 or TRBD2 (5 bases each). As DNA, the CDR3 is TGTGCCAGCAGCTTATACCGGTGGGGGGATACGCAGTATTTT. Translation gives CASSLYRWGDTQYF.